This TCR beta chain was retrieved from a study of T cell clonality in common variable immunodeficiency. General study points: CVID subjects had higher TCRbeta clonality than healthy controls, most marked in about a third.

Patients and controls were mostly of Caucasian heritage. The protocol was immunoSEQ multiplex PCR, while the TCRdb copy is restricted to in-frame clones and leaves out a portion. Observed in the sample are 44,000 or so clones, none of them singletons. Germline V CDR1 and CDR2: SGDLS, YYNGEE. The CDR3 is made up of 15 amino acids. J was trimmed by 3 bases and V by 3 bases; bases with no gene match: 0. This clone was seen ten or more times. What it binds is unknown. From the germline J gene comes the end of the CDR3, since the read stops 3 residues before it. The TCR originated in a person aged 18-69 years in good health. The specimen sequenced was peripheral blood mononuclear cells. V gene TRBV9 combines with J gene TRBJ2-1, with 13 bases aligning to TRBD2. The sequenced part of the CDR3 DNA is TGTGCCAGCAGCGGGACTAGCGGGAGCTACAATGAG. Its translation: CASSGTSGSYNE. The whole CDR3 sequence is CASSGTSGSYNEQFF.